Below, one T cell receptor beta chain is given with its context. This sample is part of a study of T cell changes during pregnancy in multiple sclerosis. Germline V CDR1 and CDR2: SNHLY, FYNNEI. The V and J ends lost 5 bases and 0 bases respectively, with 14 bases between them. CDR3 length equals 15 residues. The data were produced by immunoSEQ multiplex PCR, yet TCRdb's version contains in-frame clones alone and is incomplete. The sample lists over 55,000 clones, about 86% seen once, with roughly 5.2% in the top ten. This clonotype originated in a human donor whose cells served as feeder cells for cultures in a pregnancy study. The sequenced sample was peripheral blood from another person, used as feeder cells. V and J are TRBV2 and TRBJ2-7; a weak D match, TRBD1 (6 bases). The chain's CDR3 is CASSRPTDSSYEQYF. CDR3 coding DNA: TGTGCCAGCAGTAGACCGACGGACAGCTCCTACGAGCAGTACTTC.